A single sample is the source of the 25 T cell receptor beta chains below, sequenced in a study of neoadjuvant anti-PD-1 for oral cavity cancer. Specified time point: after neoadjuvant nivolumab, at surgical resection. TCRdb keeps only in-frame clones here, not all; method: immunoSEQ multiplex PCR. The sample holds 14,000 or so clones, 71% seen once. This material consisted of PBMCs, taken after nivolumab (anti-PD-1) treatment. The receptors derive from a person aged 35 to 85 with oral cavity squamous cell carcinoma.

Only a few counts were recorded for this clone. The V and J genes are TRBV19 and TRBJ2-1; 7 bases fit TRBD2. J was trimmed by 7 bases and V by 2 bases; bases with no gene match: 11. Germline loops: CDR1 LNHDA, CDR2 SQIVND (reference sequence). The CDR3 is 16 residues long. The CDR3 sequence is CASSIRRGGRGNEQFF. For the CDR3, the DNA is TGTGCCAGTAGTATACGCCGGGGCGGGAGAGGGAATGAGCAGTTCTTC.

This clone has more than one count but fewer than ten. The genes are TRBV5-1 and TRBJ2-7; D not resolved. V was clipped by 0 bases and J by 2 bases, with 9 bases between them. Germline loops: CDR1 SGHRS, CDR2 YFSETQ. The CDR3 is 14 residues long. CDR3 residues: CASSLVVGTYEQYF. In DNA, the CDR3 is TGCGCCAGCAGCTTGGTCGTGGGTACCTACGAGCAGTACTTC.

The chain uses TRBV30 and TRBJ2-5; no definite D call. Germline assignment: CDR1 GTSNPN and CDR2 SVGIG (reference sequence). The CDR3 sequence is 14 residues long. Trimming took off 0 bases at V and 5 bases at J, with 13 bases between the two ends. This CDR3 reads CAWSVQRRPETQYF. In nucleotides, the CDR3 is TGTGCCTGGAGTGTGCAGCGCCGGCCGGAGACCCAGTACTTC.

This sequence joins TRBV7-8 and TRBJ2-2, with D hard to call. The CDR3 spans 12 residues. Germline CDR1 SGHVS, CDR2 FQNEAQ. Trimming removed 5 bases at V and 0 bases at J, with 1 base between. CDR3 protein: CASSPNTGELFF. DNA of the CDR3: TGTGCCAGCAGCCCGAACACCGGGGAGCTGTTTTTT.

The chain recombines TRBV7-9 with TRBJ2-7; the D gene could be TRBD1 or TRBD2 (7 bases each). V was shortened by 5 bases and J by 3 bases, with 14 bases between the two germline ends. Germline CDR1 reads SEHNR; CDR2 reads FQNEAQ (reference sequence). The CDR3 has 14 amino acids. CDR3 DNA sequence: TGTGCCAGCAGCCCCAGGGGGACTAACTACGAGCAGTACTTC. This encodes CASSPRGTNYEQYF.

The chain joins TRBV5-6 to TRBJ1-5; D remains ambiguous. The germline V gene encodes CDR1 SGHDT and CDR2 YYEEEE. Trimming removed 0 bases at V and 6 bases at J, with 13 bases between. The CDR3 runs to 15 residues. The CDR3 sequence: CASSLGPSGGQPQHF. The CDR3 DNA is TGTGCCAGCAGCTTGGGTCCCTCTGGAGGTCAGCCCCAGCATTTT. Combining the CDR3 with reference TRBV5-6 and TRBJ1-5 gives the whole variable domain DAGVTQSPTHLIKTRGQQVTLRCSPKSGHDTVSWYQQALGQGPQFIFQYYEEEERQRGNFPDRFSGHQFPNYSSELNVNALLLGDSALYLCASSLGPSGGQPQHFGDGTRLSIL.

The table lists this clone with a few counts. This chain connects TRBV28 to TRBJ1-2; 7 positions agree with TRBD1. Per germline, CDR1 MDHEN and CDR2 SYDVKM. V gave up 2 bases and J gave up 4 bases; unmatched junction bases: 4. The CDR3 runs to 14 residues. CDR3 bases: TGTGCCAGCAGTTTAGTGACAGGGACCTATGGCTACACCTTC. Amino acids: CASSLVTGTYGYTF.

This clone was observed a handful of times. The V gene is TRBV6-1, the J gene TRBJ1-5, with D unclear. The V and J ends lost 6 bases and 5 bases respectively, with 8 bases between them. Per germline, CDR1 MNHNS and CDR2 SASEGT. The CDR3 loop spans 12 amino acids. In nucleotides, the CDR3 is TGTGCCAGCAGGGACGGGTATCAGCCCCAGCATTTT. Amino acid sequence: CASRDGYQPQHF.

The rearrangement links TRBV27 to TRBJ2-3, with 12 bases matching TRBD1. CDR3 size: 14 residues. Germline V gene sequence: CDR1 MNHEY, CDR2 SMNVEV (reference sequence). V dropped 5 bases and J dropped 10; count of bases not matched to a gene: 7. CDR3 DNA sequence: TGTGCCAGCAGTATCACCGGGACAGGGGGCGCGCAGTATTTT. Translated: CASSITGTGGAQYF.

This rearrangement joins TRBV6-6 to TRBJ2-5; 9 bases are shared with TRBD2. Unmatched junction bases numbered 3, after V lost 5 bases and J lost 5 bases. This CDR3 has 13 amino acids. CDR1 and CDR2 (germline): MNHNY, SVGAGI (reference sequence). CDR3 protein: CASSILAGETQYF. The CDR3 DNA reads TGTGCCAGCAGTATACTAGCGGGTGAGACCCAGTACTTC.

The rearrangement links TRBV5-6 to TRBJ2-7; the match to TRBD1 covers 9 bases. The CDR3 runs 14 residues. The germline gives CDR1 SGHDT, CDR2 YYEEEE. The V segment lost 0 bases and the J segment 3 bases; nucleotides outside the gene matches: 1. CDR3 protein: CASSLGQGDYEQYF. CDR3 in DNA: TGTGCCAGCAGCTTGGGACAGGGGGACTACGAGCAGTACTTC.

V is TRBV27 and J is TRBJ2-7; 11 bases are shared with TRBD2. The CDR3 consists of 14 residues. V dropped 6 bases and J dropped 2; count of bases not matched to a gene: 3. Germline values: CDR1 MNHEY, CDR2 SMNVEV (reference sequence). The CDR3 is CASRGTSGPYEQYF. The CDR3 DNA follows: TGTGCCAGCAGGGGGACTAGCGGCCCCTACGAGCAGTACTTC.

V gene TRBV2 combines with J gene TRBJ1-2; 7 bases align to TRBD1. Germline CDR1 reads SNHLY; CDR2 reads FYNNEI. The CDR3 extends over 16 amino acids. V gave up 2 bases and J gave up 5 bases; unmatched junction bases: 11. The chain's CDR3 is CASSEKTIQGQYGYTF. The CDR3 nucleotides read TGTGCCAGCAGTGAAAAAACTATACAGGGGCAGTATGGCTACACCTTC.

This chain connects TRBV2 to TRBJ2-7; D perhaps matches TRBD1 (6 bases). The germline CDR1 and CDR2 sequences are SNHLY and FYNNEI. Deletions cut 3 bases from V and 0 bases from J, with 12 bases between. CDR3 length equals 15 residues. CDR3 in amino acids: CASSDRQVYSYEQYF. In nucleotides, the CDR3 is TGTGCCAGCAGTGATCGACAGGTTTACTCCTACGAGCAGTACTTC.

CDR3 protein: CASSPPGQGEGTQYF. CDR3 bases: TGTGCCAGCAGCCCTCCGGGACAGGGGGAAGGGACCCAGTACTTC. V gene TRBV9 combines with J gene TRBJ2-5; 11 nucleotides agree with TRBD1. The V and J ends lost 4 bases and 7 bases, in that order; junction bases with no gene match: 9. In germline, CDR1 is SGDLS, CDR2 YYNGEE. This CDR3 region has 15 residues.

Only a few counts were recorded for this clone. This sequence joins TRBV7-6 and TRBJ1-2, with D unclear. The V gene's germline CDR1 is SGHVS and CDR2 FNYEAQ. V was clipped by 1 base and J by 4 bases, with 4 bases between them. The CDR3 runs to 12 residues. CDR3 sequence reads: CASSLGGYGYTF. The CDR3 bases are TGTGCCAGCAGCTTAGGGGGCTATGGCTACACCTTC.

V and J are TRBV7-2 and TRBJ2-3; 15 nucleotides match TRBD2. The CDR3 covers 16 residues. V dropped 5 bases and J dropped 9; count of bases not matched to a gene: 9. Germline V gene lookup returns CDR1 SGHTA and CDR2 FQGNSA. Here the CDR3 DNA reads TGTGCCAGCAGCGGAGGGGGACTAGCGGGAGGCGGGACGCAGTATTTT. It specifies CASSGGGLAGGGTQYF.

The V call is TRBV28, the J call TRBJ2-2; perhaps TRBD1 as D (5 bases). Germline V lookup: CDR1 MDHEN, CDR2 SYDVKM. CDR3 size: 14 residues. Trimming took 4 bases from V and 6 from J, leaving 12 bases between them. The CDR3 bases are TGTGCCAGCAGTTCCAGGGCTTATGCCGGGGAGCTGTTTTTT. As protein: CASSSRAYAGELFF.

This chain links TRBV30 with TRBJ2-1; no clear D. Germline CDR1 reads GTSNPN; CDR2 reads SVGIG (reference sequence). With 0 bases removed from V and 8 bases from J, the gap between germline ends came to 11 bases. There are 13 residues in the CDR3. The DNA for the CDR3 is TGTGCCTGGAGTGTAAGGGTGGGGTATGAGCAGTTCTTC. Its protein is CAWSVRVGYEQFF.

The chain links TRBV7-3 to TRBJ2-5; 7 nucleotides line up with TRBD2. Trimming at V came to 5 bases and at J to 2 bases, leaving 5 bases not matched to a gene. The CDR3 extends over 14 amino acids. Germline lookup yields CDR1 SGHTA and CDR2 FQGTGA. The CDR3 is CASSIGTIQETQYF. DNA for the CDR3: TGTGCCAGCAGCATAGGGACTATACAAGAGACCCAGTACTTC.

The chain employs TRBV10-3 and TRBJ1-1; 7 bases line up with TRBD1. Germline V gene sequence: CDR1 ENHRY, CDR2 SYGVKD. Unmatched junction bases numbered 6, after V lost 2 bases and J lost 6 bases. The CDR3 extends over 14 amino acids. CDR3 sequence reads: CAISEQGVKSEAFF. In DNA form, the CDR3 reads TGTGCCATCAGTGAGCAGGGGGTGAAGTCTGAAGCTTTCTTT.

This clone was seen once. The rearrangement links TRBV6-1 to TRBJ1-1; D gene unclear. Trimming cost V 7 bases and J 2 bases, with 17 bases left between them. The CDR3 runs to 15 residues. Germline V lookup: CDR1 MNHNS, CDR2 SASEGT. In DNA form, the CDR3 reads TGTGCCAGCATTTTCTCCACGGGAGTTAACACTGAAGCTTTCTTT. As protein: CASIFSTGVNTEAFF.

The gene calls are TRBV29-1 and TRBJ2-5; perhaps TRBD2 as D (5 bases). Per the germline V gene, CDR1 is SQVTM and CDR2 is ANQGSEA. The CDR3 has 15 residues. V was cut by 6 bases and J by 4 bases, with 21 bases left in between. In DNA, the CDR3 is TGCAGCGTCCACGCCCGGATCGTGGGAGTAGAGACCCAGTACTTC. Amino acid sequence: CSVHARIVGVETQYF.

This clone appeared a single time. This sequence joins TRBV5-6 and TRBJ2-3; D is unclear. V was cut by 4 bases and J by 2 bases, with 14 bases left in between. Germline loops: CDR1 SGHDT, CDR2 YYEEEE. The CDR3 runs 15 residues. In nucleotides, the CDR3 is TGTGCCAGCAGCCCTGCTCAGGAGTACACAGATACGCAGTATTTT. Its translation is CASSPAQEYTDTQYF.

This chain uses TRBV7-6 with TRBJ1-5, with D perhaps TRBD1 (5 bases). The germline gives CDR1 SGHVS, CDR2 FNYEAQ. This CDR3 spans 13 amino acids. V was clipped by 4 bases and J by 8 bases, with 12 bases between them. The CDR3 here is CASSSGQKEPQHF. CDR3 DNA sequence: TGTGCCAGCAGCTCAGGACAAAAGGAGCCCCAGCATTTT.